The present TCR beta chain was sequenced within a study of beta chain features in type 1 diabetes. On the study more broadly: Patient and healthy donor groups were alike in age, gender and cell yields.

This clone appeared a few times. The antigen is undetermined. A single heparinised draw of approximately 110 mL on average was taken per donor. Sequenced material consisted of expressed TCRB transcripts (all of the isolated RNA was reverse transcribed). The repertoire was sequenced with immunoSEQ multiplex PCR; TCRdb's copy has only in-frame clones and lacks some. The sample carries about 340,000 clones, approximately 12% recorded once. General study results and limits: Type 1 diabetes patients had VDJ junctions that carried fewer insertions and more deletions. Moderately but significantly shorter TCRB CDR3s were found in Type 1 diabetes patients in all four CD4+ subsets. The study found that naive, central memory and Treg TCRB repertoires appeared more similar in patients than in healthy donors.

The V segment lost 8 bases and the J segment 7 bases; nucleotides outside the gene matches: 2. CDR1 MNHEY and CDR2 SVGAGI come from the germline V gene. This CDR3 has 11 residues. Sequenced sample: naive CD4+ T cells from blood. The chain couples TRBV6-5 to TRBJ2-1; TRBD2 matches at 7 bases. This clonotype was sampled from a woman aged 18-29 years with type 1 diabetes. The CDR3: CASVRGNEQFF. The CDR3, as DNA: TGTGCCAGCGTGCGGGGGAATGAGCAGTTCTTC.